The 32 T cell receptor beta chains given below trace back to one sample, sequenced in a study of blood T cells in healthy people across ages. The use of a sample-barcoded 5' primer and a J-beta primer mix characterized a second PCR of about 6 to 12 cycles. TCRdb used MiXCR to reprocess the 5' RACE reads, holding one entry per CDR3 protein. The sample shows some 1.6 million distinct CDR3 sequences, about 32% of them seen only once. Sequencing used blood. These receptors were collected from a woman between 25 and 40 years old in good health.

CDR3 DNA sequence: TGTGCCAGCAGCCCCCATTCCTTTGTCGGTGACAATGAGCAGTTCTTC. It specifies CASSPHSFVGDNEQFF. The chain joins TRBV11-2 to TRBJ2-1; no clear D gene. This CDR3 has 16 residues. Germline CDR1 reads SGHAT; CDR2 reads FQNNGV. Trimming removed 5 bases at V and 5 bases at J, with 19 bases between.

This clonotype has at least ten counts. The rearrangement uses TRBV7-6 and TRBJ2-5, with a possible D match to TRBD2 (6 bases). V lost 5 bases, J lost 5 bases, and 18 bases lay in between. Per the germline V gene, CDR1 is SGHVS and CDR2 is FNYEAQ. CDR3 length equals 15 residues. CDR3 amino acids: CASSHLDGGAETQYF. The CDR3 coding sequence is TGTGCCAGCAGCCACTTGGACGGAGGGGCGGAGACCCAGTACTTC.

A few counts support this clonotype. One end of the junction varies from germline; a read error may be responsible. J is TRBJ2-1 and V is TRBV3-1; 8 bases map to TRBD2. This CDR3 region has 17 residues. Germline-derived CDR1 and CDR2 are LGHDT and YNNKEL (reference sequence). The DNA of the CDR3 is TGTGCCAGCAGCCAAGCCGGACTAGCCCTCTCCTGCAATGAGCAGTTCTTC. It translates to CASSQAGLALSCNEQFF.

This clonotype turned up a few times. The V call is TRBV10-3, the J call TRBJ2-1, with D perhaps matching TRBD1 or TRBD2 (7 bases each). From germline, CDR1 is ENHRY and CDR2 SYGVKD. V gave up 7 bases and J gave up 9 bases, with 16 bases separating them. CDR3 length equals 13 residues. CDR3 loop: CAINHQGGGEQFF. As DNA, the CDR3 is TGTGCCATCAACCATCAGGGGGGGGGTGAGCAGTTCTTC.

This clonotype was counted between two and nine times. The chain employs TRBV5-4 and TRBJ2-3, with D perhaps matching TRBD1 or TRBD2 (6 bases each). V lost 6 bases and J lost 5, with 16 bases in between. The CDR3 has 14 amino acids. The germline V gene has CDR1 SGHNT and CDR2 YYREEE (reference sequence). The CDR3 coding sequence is TGTGCCAGCACAACATCCGGAGGGGGAGATACGCAGTATTTT. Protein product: CASTTSGGGDTQYF.

The CDR3 here is CASSSWTSGGTSGQETQYF. CDR3 sequence (DNA): TGTGCCAGCAGCTCCTGGACGTCCGGGGGCACTAGCGGACAAGAGACCCAGTACTTC. The chain employs TRBV7-9 and TRBJ2-5; TRBD2 agrees at 8 bases. Germline assignment: CDR1 SEHNR and CDR2 FQNEAQ (reference sequence). This CDR3 contains 19 residues. V was pared by 4 bases and J by 2 bases, with 18 bases of the junction left unmatched.

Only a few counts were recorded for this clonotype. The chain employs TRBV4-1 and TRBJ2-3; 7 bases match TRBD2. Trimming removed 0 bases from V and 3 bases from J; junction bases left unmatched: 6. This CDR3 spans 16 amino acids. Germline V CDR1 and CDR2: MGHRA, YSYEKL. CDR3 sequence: CASSQEEGGPTDTQYF. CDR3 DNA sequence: TGCGCCAGCAGCCAAGAGGAGGGAGGGCCGACAGATACGCAGTATTTT.

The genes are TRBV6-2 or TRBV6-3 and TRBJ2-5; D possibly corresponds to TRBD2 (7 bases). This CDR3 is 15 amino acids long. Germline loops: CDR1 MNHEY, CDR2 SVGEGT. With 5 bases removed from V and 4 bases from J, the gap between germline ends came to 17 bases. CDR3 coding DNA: TGTGCCAGCAGTCCCCTGAGGGGGGGAGGAGAGACCCAGTACTTC. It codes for CASSPLRGGGETQYF.

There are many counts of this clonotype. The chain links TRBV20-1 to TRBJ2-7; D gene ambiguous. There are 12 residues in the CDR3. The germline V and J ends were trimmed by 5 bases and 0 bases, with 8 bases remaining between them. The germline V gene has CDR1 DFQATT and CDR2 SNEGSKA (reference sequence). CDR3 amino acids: CSAPDNSYEQYF. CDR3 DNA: TGCAGTGCTCCAGACAACTCCTACGAGCAGTACTTC.

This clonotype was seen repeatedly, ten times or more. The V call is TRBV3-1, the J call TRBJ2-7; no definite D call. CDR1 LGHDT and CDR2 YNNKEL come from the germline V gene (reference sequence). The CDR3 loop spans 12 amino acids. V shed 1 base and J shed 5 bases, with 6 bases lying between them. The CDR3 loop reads CASSQVAHEQYF. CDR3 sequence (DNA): TGTGCCAGCAGCCAAGTCGCGCACGAGCAGTACTTC.

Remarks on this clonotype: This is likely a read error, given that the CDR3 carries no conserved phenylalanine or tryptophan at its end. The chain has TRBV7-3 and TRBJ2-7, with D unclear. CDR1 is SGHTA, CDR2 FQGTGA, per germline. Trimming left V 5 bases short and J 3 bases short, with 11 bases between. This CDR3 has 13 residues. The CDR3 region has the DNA TGTGCCAGCAGCCCCGGACCAAACTACGAGCAGTACTTA. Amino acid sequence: CASSPGPNYEQYL.

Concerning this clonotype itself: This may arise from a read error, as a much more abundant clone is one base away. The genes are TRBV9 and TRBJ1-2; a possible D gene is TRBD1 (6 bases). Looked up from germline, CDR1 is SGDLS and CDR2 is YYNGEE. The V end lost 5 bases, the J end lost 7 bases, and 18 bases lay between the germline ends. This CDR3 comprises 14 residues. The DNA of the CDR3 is TGTGCCAGCAGTAGGTCACAGGGCTGGGGTGGCTACACCTTC. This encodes CASSRSQGWGGYTF.

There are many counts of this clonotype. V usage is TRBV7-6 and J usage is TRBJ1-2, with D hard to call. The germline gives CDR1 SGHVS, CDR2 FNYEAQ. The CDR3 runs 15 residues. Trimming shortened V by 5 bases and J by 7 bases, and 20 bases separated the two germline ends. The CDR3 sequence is CASSPSAGSTFGYTF. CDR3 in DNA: TGTGCCAGCAGCCCGTCGGCCGGGAGTACTTTTGGCTACACCTTC.

CDR3 sequence (DNA): TGTGCCAGCAGCCAAGAGCTGACTAGCGGCCCACACGAGCAGTACTTC. Its translation is CASSQELTSGPHEQYF. This chain joins TRBV4-2 and TRBJ2-7; 9 bases agree with TRBD2. The germline gives CDR1 LGHNA, CDR2 YNFKEQ. The CDR3 length is 16 residues. The trim removed 0 bases at V and 5 bases at J, leaving 8 bases unmatched.

The CDR3 bases are TGTGCCAGCAGTGAAGGGGCCAGGGGCGGCACGTCCCAGCATTTT. Translating gives CASSEGARGGTSQHF. The V gene is TRBV6-1, the J gene TRBJ1-5; TRBD1 might be the D (6 bases). This CDR3 comprises 15 residues. Germline lookup yields CDR1 MNHNS and CDR2 SASEGT. The V end lost 1 base, the J end lost 11 bases, and 18 bases lay between the germline ends.

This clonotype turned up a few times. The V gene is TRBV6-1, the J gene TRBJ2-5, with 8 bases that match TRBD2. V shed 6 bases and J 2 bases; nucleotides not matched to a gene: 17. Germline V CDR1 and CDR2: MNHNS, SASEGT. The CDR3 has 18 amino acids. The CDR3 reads CASSPRIGSLAVQETQYF. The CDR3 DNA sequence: TGTGCCAGCAGCCCAAGAATCGGCTCACTAGCGGTACAAGAGACCCAGTACTTC.

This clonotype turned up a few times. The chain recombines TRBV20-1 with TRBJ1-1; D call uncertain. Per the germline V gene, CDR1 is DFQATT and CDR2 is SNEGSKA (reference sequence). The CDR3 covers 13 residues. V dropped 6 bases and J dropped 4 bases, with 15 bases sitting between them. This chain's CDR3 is CSAPRSQGTEAFF. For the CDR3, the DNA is TGCAGTGCGCCTAGGTCCCAAGGCACTGAAGCTTTCTTT.

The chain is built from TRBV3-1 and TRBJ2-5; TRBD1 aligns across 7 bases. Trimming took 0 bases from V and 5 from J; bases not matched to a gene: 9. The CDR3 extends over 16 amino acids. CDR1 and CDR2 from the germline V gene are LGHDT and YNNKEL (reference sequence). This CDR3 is CASSQDLVGGRETQYF. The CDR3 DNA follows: TGTGCCAGCAGCCAAGATTTAGTAGGGGGCCGGGAGACCCAGTACTTC.

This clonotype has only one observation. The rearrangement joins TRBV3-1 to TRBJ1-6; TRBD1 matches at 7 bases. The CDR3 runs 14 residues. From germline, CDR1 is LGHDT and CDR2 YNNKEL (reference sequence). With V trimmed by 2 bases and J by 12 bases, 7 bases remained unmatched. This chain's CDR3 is CASSQLTGALPLHF. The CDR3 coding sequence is TGTGCCAGCAGCCAATTAACAGGGGCCCTACCCCTCCACTTT.

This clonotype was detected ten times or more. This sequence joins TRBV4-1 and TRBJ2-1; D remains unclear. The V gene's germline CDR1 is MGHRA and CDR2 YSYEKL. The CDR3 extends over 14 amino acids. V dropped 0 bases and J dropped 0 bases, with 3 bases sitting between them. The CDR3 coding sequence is TGCGCCAGCAGCCAAGAGGACTCCTACAATGAGCAGTTCTTC. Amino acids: CASSQEDSYNEQFF.

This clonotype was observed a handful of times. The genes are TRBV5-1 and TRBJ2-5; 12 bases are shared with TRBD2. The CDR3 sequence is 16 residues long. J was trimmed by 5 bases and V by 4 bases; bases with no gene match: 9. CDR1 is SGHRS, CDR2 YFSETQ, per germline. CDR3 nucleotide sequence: TGCGCCAGCAGCGCACCTAGCGGGGGGGCCGGTGAGACCCAGTACTTC. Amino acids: CASSAPSGGAGETQYF.

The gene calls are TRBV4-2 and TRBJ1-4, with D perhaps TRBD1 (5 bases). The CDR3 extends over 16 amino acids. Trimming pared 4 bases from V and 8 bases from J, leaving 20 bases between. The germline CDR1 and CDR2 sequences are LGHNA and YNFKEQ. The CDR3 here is CASSLPLEGLEEKLFF. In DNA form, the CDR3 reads TGTGCCAGCAGCCTCCCTCTAGAGGGGCTGGAGGAAAAACTGTTTTTT.

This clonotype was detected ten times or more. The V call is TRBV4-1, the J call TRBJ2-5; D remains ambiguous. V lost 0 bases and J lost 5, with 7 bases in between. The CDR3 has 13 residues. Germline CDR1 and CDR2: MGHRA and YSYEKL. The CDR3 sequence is CASSQDWTETQYF. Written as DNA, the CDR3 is TGCGCCAGCAGCCAAGACTGGACGGAGACCCAGTACTTC.

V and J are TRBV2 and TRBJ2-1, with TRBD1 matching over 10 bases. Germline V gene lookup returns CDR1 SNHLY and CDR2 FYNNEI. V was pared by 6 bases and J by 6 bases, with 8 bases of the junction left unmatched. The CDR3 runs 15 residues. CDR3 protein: CASSPGTGDGNEQFF. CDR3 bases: TGTGCCAGCAGCCCCGGGACAGGGGACGGCAATGAGCAGTTCTTC.

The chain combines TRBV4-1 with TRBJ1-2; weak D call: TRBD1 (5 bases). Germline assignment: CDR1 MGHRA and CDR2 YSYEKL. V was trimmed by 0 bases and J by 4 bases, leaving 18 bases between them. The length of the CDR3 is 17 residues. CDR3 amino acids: CASSQDPPMTATYGYTF. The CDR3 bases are TGCGCCAGCAGCCAAGACCCGCCCATGACAGCTACCTATGGCTACACCTTC.

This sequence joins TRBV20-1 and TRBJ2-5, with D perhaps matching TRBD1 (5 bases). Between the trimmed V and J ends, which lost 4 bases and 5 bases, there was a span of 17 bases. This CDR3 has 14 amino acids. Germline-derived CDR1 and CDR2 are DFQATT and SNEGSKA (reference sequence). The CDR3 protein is CSATDNLIGETQYF. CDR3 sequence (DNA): TGCAGTGCTACGGACAACCTGATCGGGGAGACCCAGTACTTC.

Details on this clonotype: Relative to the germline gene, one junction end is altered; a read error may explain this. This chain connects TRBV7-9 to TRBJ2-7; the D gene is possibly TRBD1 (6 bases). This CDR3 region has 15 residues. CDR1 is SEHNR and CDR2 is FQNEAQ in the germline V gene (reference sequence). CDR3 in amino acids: CVSSSAGASSYEQYF. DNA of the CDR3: TGTGTCAGCAGCTCCGCAGGGGCTTCCTCCTACGAGCAGTACTTC.

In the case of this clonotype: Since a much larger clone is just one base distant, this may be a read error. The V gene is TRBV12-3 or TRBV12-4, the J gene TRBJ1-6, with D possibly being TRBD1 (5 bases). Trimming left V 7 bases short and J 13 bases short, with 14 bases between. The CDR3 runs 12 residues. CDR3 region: CASNQGTGPLHF. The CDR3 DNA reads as TGTGCCAGCAACCAGGGCACCGGGCCCCTCCACTTT.

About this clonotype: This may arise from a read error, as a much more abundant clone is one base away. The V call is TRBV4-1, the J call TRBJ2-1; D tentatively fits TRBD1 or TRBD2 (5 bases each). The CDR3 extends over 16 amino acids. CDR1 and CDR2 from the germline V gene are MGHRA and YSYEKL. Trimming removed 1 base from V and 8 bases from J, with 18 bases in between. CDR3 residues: CASSQGLLVGRDEQFF. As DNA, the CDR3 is TGCGCCAGCAGCCAAGGTCTACTAGTGGGCAGGGATGAGCAGTTCTTC.

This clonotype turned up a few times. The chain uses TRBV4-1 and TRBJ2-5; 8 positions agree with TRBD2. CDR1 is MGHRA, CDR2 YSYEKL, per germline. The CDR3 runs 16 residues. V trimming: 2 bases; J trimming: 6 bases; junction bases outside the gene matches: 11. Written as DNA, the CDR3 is TGCGCCAGCAGCCAACTTAGCGGGACCCCCGAACAGACCCAGTACTTC. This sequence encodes CASSQLSGTPEQTQYF.

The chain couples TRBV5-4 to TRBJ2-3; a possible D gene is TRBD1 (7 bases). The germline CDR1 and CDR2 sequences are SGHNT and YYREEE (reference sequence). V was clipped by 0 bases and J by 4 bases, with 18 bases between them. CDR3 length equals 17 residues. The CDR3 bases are TGTGCCAGCAGCTTGGCCTTGGCAGGGGGGCGTTCAGATACGCAGTATTTT. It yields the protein CASSLALAGGRSDTQYF.

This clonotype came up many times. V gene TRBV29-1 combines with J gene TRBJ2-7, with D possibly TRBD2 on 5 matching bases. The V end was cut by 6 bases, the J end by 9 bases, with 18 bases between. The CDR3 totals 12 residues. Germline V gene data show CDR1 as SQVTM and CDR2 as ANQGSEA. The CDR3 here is CSVTRAPAGQYF. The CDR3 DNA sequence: TGCAGCGTGACCCGGGCCCCGGCGGGGCAGTACTTC.